The clone carrying this T cell receptor (beta chain) was observed at least ten times. This CDR3 spans 14 amino acids. Trimming left V 4 bases short and J 4 bases short, with 11 bases between. Germline values: CDR1 LGHDT, CDR2 YNNKEL (reference sequence). TCRdb reprocessed the RT-PCR reads with MiXCR, giving one entry per CDR3 protein. Of approximately 720,000 distinct CDR3 sequences in the sample, approximately 15% were seen once. The chain links TRBV3-1 to TRBJ1-5; D remains unclear. Sequencing was carried out using memory CD4+ T cells from blood. The sequence was obtained from a female donor in good health, serving as a healthy control. In DNA, the CDR3 is TGTGCCAGCAGCCCTTTAGGTAGTAATCAGCCCCAGCATTTT. Its protein is CASSPLGSNQPQHF.